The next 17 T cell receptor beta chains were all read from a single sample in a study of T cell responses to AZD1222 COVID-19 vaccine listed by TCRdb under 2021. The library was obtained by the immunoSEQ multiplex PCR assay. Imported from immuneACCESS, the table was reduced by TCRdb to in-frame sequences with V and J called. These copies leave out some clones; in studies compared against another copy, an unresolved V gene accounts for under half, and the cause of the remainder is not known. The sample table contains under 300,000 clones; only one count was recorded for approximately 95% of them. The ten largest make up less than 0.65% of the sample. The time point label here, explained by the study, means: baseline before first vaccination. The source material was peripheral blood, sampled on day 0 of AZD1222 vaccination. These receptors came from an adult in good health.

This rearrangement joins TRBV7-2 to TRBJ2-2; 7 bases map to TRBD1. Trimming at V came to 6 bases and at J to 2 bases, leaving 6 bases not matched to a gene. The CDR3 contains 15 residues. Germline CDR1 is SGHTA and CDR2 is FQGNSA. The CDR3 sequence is CASRLRDSNTGELFF. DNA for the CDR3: TGTGCCAGCAGGCTTAGGGACAGTAACACCGGGGAGCTGTTTTTT.

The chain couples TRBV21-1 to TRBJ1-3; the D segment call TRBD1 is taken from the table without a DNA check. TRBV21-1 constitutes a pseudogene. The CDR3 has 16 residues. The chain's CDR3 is CASSKMGHCSGNTIYF. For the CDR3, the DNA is TGTGCCAGCAGCAAAATGGGGCATTGCTCTGGAAACACCATATATTTT.

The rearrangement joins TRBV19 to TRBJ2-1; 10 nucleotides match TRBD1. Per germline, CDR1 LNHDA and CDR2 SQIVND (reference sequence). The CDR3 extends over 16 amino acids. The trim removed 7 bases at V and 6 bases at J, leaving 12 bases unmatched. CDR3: CASIETGTGVPNEQFF. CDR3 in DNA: TGTGCCAGTATTGAAACCGGGACAGGGGTACCCAATGAGCAGTTCTTC.

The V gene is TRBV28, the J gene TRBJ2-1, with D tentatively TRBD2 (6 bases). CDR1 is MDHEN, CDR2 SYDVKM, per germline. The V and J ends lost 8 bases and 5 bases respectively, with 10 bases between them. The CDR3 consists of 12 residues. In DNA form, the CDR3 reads TGTGCCAGCGGACCGGGGGACAATGAGCAGTTCTTC. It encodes CASGPGDNEQFF.

CDR3 nucleotides: TGTGCCAGCGGACATCGCTCTGGGGCCAACGTCCTGACTTTC. Translated: CASGHRSGANVLTF. This rearrangement joins TRBV19 to TRBJ2-6; D may be TRBD1 (5 bases). There are 14 residues in the CDR3. CDR1 is LNHDA and CDR2 is SQIVND in the germline V gene (reference sequence). V was cut by 9 bases and J by 0 bases, with 9 bases left in between.

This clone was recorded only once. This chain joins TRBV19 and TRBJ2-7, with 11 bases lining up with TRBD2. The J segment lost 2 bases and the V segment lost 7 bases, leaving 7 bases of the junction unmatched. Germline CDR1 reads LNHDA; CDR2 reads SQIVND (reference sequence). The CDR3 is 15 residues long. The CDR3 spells CASTKQTSGTYEQYF. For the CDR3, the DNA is TGTGCCAGTACCAAGCAGACTAGCGGGACCTACGAGCAGTACTTC.

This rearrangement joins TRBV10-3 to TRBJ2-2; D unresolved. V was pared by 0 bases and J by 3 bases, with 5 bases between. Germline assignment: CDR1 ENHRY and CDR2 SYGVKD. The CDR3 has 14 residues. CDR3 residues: CAISESGYTGELFF. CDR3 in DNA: TGTGCCATCAGTGAGTCGGGGTACACCGGGGAGCTGTTTTTT.

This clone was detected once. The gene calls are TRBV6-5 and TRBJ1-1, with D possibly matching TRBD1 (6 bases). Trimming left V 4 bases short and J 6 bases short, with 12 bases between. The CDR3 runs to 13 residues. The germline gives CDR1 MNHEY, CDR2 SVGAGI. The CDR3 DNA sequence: TGTGCCAGCAGTTTAGTGGGGGCTTCTGAAGCTTTCTTT. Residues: CASSLVGASEAFF.

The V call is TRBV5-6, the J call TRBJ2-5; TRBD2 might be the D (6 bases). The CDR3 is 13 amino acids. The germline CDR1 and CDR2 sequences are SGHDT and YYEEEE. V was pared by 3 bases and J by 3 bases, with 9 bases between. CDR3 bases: TGTGCCAGCAGCTGGGACTTTAAAGAGACCCAGTACTTC. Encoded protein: CASSWDFKETQYF.

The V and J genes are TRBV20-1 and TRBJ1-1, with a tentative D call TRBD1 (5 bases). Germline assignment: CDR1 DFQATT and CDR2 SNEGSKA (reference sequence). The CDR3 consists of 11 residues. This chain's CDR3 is CRGVRGTEAFF. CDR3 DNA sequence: TGCAGGGGAGTGAGGGGCACTGAAGCTTTCTTT.

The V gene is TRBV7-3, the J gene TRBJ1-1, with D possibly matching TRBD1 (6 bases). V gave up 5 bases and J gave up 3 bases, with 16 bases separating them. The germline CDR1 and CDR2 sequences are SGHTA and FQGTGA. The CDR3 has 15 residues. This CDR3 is CASSLRGPGDTEAFF. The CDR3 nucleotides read TGTGCCAGCAGCCTCAGGGGCCCTGGGGACACTGAAGCTTTCTTT.

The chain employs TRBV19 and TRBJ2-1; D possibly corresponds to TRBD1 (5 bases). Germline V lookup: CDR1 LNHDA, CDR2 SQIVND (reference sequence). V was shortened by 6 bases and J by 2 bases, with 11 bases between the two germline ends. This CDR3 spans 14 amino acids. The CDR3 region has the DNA TGTGCCAGTAGGGTGGGGCCGACCTACAATGAGCAGTTCTTC. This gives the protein CASRVGPTYNEQFF. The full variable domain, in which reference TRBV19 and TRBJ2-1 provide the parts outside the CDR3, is DGGITQSPKYLFRKEGQNVTLSCEQNLNHDAMYWYRQDPGQGLRLIYYSQIVNDFQKGDIAEGYSVSREKKESFPLTVTSAQKNPTAFYLCASRVGPTYNEQFFGPGTRLTVL.

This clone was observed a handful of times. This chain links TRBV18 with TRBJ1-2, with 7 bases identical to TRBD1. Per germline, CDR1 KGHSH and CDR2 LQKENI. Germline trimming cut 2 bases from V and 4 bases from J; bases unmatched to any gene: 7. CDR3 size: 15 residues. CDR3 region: CASSPTTGTAYGYTF. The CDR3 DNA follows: TGTGCCAGCTCACCAACCACAGGGACAGCCTATGGCTACACCTTC. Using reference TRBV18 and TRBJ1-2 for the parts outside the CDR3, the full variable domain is NAGVMQNPRHLVRRRGQEARLRCSPMKGHSHVYWYRQLPEEGLKFMVYLQKENIIDESGMPKERFSAEFPKEGPSILRIQQVVRGDSAAYFCASSPTTGTAYGYTFGSGTRLTVV.

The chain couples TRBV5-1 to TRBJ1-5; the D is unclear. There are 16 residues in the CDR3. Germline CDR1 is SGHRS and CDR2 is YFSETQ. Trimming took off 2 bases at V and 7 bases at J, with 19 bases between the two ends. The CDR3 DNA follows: TGCGCCAGCAGCTTATGGCCCAGAGACCTCGGGCAGCCCCAGCATTTT. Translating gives CASSLWPRDLGQPQHF.

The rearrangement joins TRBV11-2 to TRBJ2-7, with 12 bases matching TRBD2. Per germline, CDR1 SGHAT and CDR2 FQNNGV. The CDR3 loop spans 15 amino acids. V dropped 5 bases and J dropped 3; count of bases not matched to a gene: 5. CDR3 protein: CASSPLAGGFYEQYF. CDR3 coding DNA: TGTGCCAGCAGCCCCCTAGCGGGAGGGTTCTACGAGCAGTACTTC.

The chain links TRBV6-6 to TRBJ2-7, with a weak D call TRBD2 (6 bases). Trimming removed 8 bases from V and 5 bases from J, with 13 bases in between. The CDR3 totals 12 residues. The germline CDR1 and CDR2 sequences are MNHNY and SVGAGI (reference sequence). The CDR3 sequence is CASSPGGNEQYF. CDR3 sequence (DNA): TGTGCCAGCTCTCCCGGGGGTAACGAGCAGTACTTC.

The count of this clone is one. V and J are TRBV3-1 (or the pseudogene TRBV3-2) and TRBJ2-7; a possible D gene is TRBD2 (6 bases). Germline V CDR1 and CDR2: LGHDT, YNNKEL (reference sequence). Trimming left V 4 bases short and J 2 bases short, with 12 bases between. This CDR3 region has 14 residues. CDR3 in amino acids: CASSLEGAAYEQYF. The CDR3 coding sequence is TGTGCCAGCAGCCTGGAGGGCGCCGCCTACGAGCAGTACTTC.